The rows below give T cell receptor beta chains drawn from one sample of a study of shared clonotypes between healthy human individuals. The data were produced by immunoSEQ multiplex PCR, yet TCRdb's version contains in-frame clones alone and is incomplete. The sample has some 2,500,000 clones; about 90% are singletons. The sample comprised naive CD4+ T cells from PBMCs. The source of these receptors is a man aged 18 to 29 in good health. Some clones in this sample may be carry-over from other donors' samples. Both conserved end residues are part of each CDR3. The D gene is left open where the match is weak. Only some rows state a clone size, as once, few, many or a class for expanded clones.

TRBD2 | - | TRBJ2-7 | TRBV2 | TGTGCCAGCAGACCGTCGGGAGGCGGTAACGAGCAGTACTTC | CASRPSGGGNEQYF
TRBD2 | - | TRBJ2-7 | TRBV19 | TGTGCCAGTAGTACAAACTTTCCGGGACTAGCGGACTCCTACGAGCAGTACTTC | CASSTNFPGLADSYEQYF
- | once | TRBJ2-5 | TRBV28 | TGTGCCAGCACCCTGACAGTCACACAAGAGACCCAGTACTTC | CASTLTVTQETQYF
TRBD2 | - | TRBJ2-1 | TRBV7-9 | TGTGCCAGCAGCGCCCACCTAGCGGGAGGGTGGAATGAGCAGTTCTTC | CASSAHLAGGWNEQFF
- | - | TRBJ2-5 | TRBV5-6 | TGTGCCAGCAGCTTGGAATGGAGGGCTGGGGAGACCCAGTACTTC | CASSLEWRAGETQYF
- | - | TRBJ1-2 | TRBV10-3 | TGTGCCATCAGTGAGTGGGCCGTGGATGGCTACACCTTC | CAISEWAVDGYTF
- | - | TRBJ1-1 | TRBV2 | TGTGCCAGCAGTGGTCAGGGGATCATGAACACTGAAGCTTTCTTT | CASSGQGIMNTEAFF
- | - | TRBJ2-7 | TRBV6-1 | TGTGCCAGCGTTGCTTTAAGTGGGTCCTACGAGCAGTACTTC | CASVALSGSYEQYF
TRBD1 | few | TRBJ1-5 | TRBV2 | TGTGCCAGCAGTGGGGACAGGTCTGGCAATCAGCCCCAGCATTTT | CASSGDRSGNQPQHF
- | - | TRBJ1-2 | TRBV28 | TGTGCCAGCAGTTTAGCTCCCGGGGGGTATGGCTACACCTTC | CASSLAPGGYGYTF
- | - | TRBJ2-7 | TRBV6-1 | TGTGCCAGCAGTGGAGGGCAGGGGAGATACGAGCAGTACTTC | CASSGGQGRYEQYF
TRBD2 | - | TRBJ2-3 | TRBV7-9 | TGTGCCAGCAGCTTAGCGCTAGCGGGAGTAGGGGATACGCAGTATTTT | CASSLALAGVGDTQYF
- | - | TRBJ2-7 | TRBV7-3 | TGTGCCAGCAGCCCAAGGGGGGGGTCAAGCTCCTACGAGCAGTACTTC | CASSPRGGSSSYEQYF
- | - | TRBJ2-1 | TRBV19 | TGTGCCAGTAGTATAGACGCGGGGAGCTCCTACAATGAGCAGTTCTTC | CASSIDAGSSYNEQFF
TRBD1 | - | TRBJ2-7 | TRBV5-1 | TGCGCCAGCAGCTGGGACAGCACCTCCTACGAGCAGTACTTC | CASSWDSTSYEQYF
- | - | TRBJ2-5 | TRBV2 | TGTGCCAGCAGTAAAGGCGGTCAAGAGACCCAGTACTTC | CASSKGGQETQYF
TRBD1 | - | TRBJ1-1 | TRBV30 | TGTGCCTGGAGTGTACGACGGACAGGGGCTTGGGACACTGAAGCTTTCTTT | CAWSVRRTGAWDTEAFF
- | once | TRBJ1-1 | TRBV10-3 | TGTGCCATCAGTGCCAGACCTTACTTGCGTGCGGACACTGAAGCTTTCTTT | CAISARPYLRADTEAFF
- | - | TRBJ2-7 | TRBV2 | TGTACCGGAGGCCGGAGCTCCTACGAGCAGTACTTC | CTGGRSSYEQYF
- | - | TRBJ1-5 | TRBV15 | TGTGCCACCAGCAGAGATCGACAGCCCCAGCATTTT | CATSRDRQPQHF
- | - | TRBJ1-1 | TRBV7-2 | TGTGCCAGCAGCCAGCGGGCGGAGAACACTGAAGCTTTCTTT | CASSQRAENTEAFF
- | - | TRBJ2-1 | TRBV11-2 | TGTGCCAGCAGCGTTCAGGACGGAGTGGCCTACAATGAGCAGTTCTTC | CASSVQDGVAYNEQFF
TRBD1 | - | TRBJ1-1 | TRBV6-1 | TGTGCCAGCACCGACAGGGGGCGGGTGAACACTGAAGCTTTCTTT | CASTDRGRVNTEAFF
TRBD2 | - | TRBJ2-2 | TRBV5-1 | TGCGCCAGCAGTAGACTAGCGGGAGTCGACACCGGGGAGCTGTTTTTT | CASSRLAGVDTGELFF
- | - | TRBJ1-6 | TRBV25-1 | TGTGCCAGCAGTGGCCAGACGAATTCACCCCTCCACTTT | CASSGQTNSPLHF
- | - | TRBJ2-7 | TRBV5-5 | TGTGCCAGCAGCTTGGGGCGGGGCCCCTCCTACGAGCAGTACTTC | CASSLGRGPSYEQYF
TRBD2 | - | TRBJ2-5 | TRBV6-5 | TGTGCCAGCAGTACGACTAGCGGGATGGAGACCCAGTACTTC | CASSTTSGMETQYF
TRBD2 | - | TRBJ2-7 | TRBV6-1 | TGTGCCAGCAGCCCGACCGGGACTAACCTCTACGAGCAGTACTTC | CASSPTGTNLYEQYF
- | - | TRBJ1-2 | TRBV27 | TGTGCCAGCAGTTACGCGGGGAGAGGCTACACCTTC | CASSYAGRGYTF
- | - | TRBJ2-1 | TRBV5-6 | TGTGCCAGCGTAGGCCCCTGGCGGAGGGATCACAATGAGCAGTTCTTC | CASVGPWRRDHNEQFF
TRBD1 | - | TRBJ2-2 | TRBV7-9 | TGTGCCAGCAGCTTACAGCGACAGGGAATGTTCGCGAACACCGGGGAGCTGTTTTTT | CASSLQRQGMFANTGELFF
TRBD1 | - | TRBJ2-2 | TRBV7-2 | TGTGCCAGCAGCTTAGCAATTACAGGGGACACCGGGGAGCTGTTTTTT | CASSLAITGDTGELFF
- | once | TRBJ2-5 | TRBV28 | TGTGCCAGCAGTTTATCGCGGGGGCTGGAGACCCAGTACTTC | CASSLSRGLETQYF
TRBD1 | once | TRBJ2-7 | TRBV30 | TGTGCCTGGAGTGCGGGACAGGGTTTTTACGAGCAGTACTTC | CAWSAGQGFYEQYF
- | once | TRBJ1-1 | TRBV7-9 | TGTGCCAGCAGTTCCGGTAGGCAGGTCATGAACACTGAAGCTTTCTTT | CASSSGRQVMNTEAFF
TRBD2 | - | TRBJ2-7 | TRBV27 | TGTGCCAGCAGTTTATCGCGGGAGTCCTACGAGCAGTACTTC | CASSLSRESYEQYF
TRBD1 | - | TRBJ1-2 | TRBV5-1 | TGCGCCAGCAGCTCCGGGACAGGGGGCTACACCTTC | CASSSGTGGYTF